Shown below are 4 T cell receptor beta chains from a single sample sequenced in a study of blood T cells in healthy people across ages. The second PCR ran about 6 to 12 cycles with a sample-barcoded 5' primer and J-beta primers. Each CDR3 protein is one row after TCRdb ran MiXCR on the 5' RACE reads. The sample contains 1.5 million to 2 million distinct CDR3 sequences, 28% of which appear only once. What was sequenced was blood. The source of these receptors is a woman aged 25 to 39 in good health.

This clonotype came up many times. The CDR3 here is CASSVHASGANVLTF. CDR3 sequence (DNA): TGTGCCAGCAGCGTACACGCCTCTGGGGCCAACGTCCTGACTTTC. The V call is TRBV2, the J call TRBJ2-6; D not certain. In germline, CDR1 is SNHLY, CDR2 FYNNEI. V was pared by 6 bases and J by 0 bases, with 9 bases between. This CDR3 is 15 amino acids long.

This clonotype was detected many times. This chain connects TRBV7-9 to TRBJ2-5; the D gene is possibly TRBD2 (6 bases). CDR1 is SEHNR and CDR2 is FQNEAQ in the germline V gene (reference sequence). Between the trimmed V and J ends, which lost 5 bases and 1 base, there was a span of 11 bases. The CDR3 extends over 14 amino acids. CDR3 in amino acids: CASSPGTRQETQYF. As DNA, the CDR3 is TGTGCCAGCAGCCCCGGGACTCGCCAAGAGACCCAGTACTTC.

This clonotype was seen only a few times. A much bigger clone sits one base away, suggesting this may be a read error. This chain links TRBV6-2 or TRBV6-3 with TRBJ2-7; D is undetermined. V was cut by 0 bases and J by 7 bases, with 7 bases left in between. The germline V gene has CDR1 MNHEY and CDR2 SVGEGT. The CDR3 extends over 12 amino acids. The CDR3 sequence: CASSYSYNEQYF. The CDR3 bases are TGTGCCAGCAGTTACTCCTACAATGAGCAGTACTTC.

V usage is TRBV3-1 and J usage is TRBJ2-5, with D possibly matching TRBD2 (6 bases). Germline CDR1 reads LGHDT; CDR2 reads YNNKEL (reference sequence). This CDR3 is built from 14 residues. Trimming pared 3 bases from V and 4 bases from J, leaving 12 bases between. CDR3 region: CASSQSGTGETQYF. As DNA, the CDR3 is TGTGCCAGCAGCCAGTCCGGGACTGGAGAGACCCAGTACTTC.